The rows below give T cell receptor beta chains drawn from one sample of a study of cytomegalovirus exposure and HLA in healthy donors. TCRdb keeps only in-frame clones here, not all; method: immunoSEQ multiplex PCR. The sample lists 80,000 to 95,000 clones; roughly 86% were seen once. Sequenced sample: PBMCs. The receptors were sampled from a woman aged 18-35 years in good health and CMV-seropositive. Both conserved end residues are part of each CDR3. D genes are given only for firm matches. Expanded clones get a size class; other rows say once, few or many, or leave the size out.

v_call	clone_size	d_call	j_call	cdr3_aa	cdr3_nt
TRBV7-3	few	.	TRBJ1-1	CASSYGGTEAFF	TGTGCCAGCAGCTACGGGGGCACTGAAGCTTTCTTT
TRBV10-3	.	TRBD2	TRBJ2-5	CAISDGLVVETQYF	TGTGCCATCAGTGACGGACTAGTAGTCGAGACCCAGTACTTC
TRBV5-8	once	.	TRBJ1-5	CASSLIFSQPQHF	TGTGCCAGCAGCTTGATTTTCAGTCAGCCCCAGCATTTT
TRBV9	.	.	TRBJ1-5	CASSVRPDGNQPQHF	TGTGCCAGCAGCGTCAGACCTGACGGGAATCAGCCCCAGCATTTT
TRBV30	once	TRBD1	TRBJ2-2	CAWSALQGAAGELFF	TGTGCCTGGAGCGCCCTTCAGGGGGCGGCCGGGGAGCTGTTTTTT
TRBV4-1	few	.	TRBJ2-7	CASSPFPRSSSYEQYF	TGCGCCAGCAGCCCGTTCCCCCGGTCAAGCTCCTACGAGCAGTACTTC
TRBV6-5	.	.	TRBJ1-1	CASRWTARDTEAFF	TGTGCCAGCAGATGGACAGCTAGGGACACTGAAGCTTTCTTT
TRBV2	.	.	TRBJ1-2	CASIIPPRGDYGYTF	TGTGCCAGCATCATTCCGCCAAGGGGTGACTATGGCTACACCTTC
TRBV4-1	few	.	TRBJ1-5	CASSQEQYQPQHF	TGCGCCAGCAGCCAAGAACAGTATCAGCCCCAGCATTTT
TRBV18	once	.	TRBJ1-1	CASSPPSAGTLSLGIRAFF	TGTGCCAGCTCACCACCTTCTGCCGGGACACTTAGCTTGGGTATACGAGCTTTCTTT
TRBV5-1	.	TRBD1	TRBJ1-3	CASSLTRQGPGNTIYF	TGCGCCAGCAGCTTGACGAGACAGGGACCTGGAAACACCATATATTTT
TRBV5-6	.	TRBD2	TRBJ2-1	CASSFSGTSPFF	TGTGCCAGCAGCTTTAGCGGGACTAGCCCGTTCTTC
TRBV5-1	.	.	TRBJ1-5	CASSFWEEYQPQHF	TGCGCCAGCAGCTTTTGGGAGGAATATCAGCCCCAGCATTTT
TRBV6-1	.	TRBD2	TRBJ2-1	CASSEPGGSYNEQFF	TGTGCCAGCTCTGAGCCGGGGGGCTCCTACAATGAGCAGTTCTTC
TRBV7-3	.	.	TRBJ1-4	CASSFRGTLFF	TGTGCCAGCAGCTTTCGGGGGACCCTGTTTTTT
TRBV28	.	TRBD1	TRBJ2-1	CASFPGQGANNEQFF	TGTGCCAGCTTCCCGGGACAGGGGGCCAACAATGAGCAGTTCTTC
TRBV19	.	.	TRBJ2-1	CASSIDTIVNEQFF	TGTGCCAGTAGTATTGATACTATAGTAAATGAGCAGTTCTTC
TRBV2	once	.	TRBJ1-2	CASSERVNYGYTF	TGTGCCAGCAGTGAACGAGTAAACTATGGCTACACCTTC
TRBV20-1	.	.	TRBJ2-5	CSAQGGLKYF	TGCAGTGCCCAGGGGGGACTCAAGTACTTC
TRBV6-1	.	.	TRBJ1-2	CASRVEWTGVYGYTF	TGTGCCAGCAGGGTTGAATGGACGGGGGTCTATGGCTACACCTTC
TRBV4-1	.	.	TRBJ1-2	CASRRLGELDYTF	TGCGCCAGCAGACGACTAGGAGAATTAGACTACACCTTC
TRBV4-1	.	TRBD1	TRBJ2-2	CASSLHPGQGALWTGELFF	TGCGCCAGCAGCCTCCACCCGGGACAGGGGGCGCTTTGGACCGGGGAGCTGTTTTTT
TRBV9	.	.	TRBJ2-1	CASSPQRAGYNEQFF	TGTGCCAGCAGCCCCCAGAGGGCCGGCTACAATGAGCAGTTCTTC
TRBV29-1	.	TRBD2	TRBJ2-1	CSATSGSGAYNEQFF	TGCAGCGCGACTAGCGGGAGTGGCGCCTACAATGAGCAGTTCTTC
TRBV6-4	few	TRBD1	TRBJ1-1	CASRQRTGAAEAFF	TGTGCCAGCAGGCAAAGAACAGGGGCCGCTGAAGCTTTCTTT
TRBV5-5	.	TRBD1	TRBJ1-2	CASSLNPGQKNYGYTF	TGTGCCAGCAGCCTGAACCCGGGACAGAAAAACTATGGCTACACCTTC
TRBV5-1	.	TRBD2	TRBJ2-2	CASSLVSGSTGELFF	TGCGCCAGCAGCTTGGTTAGCGGGAGTACCGGGGAGCTGTTTTTT
TRBV7-2	.	.	TRBJ1-3	CASRTPSSGNTIYF	TGTGCCAGCAGGACTCCCAGCTCTGGAAACACCATATATTTT
TRBV28	.	TRBD2	TRBJ2-1	CASSKREDAQGEQFF	TGTGCCAGCAGTAAGCGGGAGGATGCTCAGGGTGAGCAGTTCTTC
TRBV6-1	.	TRBD1	TRBJ2-2	CASSSDRGSGELFF	TGTGCCAGCAGTTCAGACAGGGGGAGCGGGGAGCTGTTTTTT
TRBV15	.	.	TRBJ2-1	CATSPPEVNEQFF	TGTGCCACCAGCCCACCTGAGGTAAATGAGCAGTTCTTC
TRBV19	.	TRBD1	TRBJ1-4	CASSEYRTGVEKLFF	TGTGCCAGTAGTGAATACAGGACAGGGGTTGAAAAACTGTTTTTT
TRBV4-1	.	TRBD2	TRBJ2-7	CASSHGVLTGGGYEQYF	TGCGCCAGCAGCCATGGGGTGCTGACGGGAGGGGGTTACGAGCAGTACTTC
TRBV7-2	few	TRBD1	TRBJ1-1	CASSLETGRMNTEAFF	TGTGCCAGCAGCTTAGAGACAGGGCGGATGAACACTGAAGCTTTCTTT
TRBV29-1	.	.	TRBJ2-7	CSVRGSYEQYF	TGCAGCGTTCGCGGCTCCTACGAGCAGTACTTC
TRBV7-9	few	.	TRBJ1-1	CASSRRPWTDTEAFF	TGTGCCAGCAGCAGACGACCTTGGACAGACACTGAAGCTTTCTTT
TRBV28	.	.	TRBJ2-7	CASKFKDRTYEQYF	TGTGCCAGCAAGTTCAAGGACAGAACCTACGAGCAGTACTTC
TRBV6-5	.	TRBD1	TRBJ1-5	CASSYPDRGRQPQHF	TGTGCCAGCAGTTACCCCGACAGGGGTAGGCAGCCCCAGCATTTT
TRBV27	.	.	TRBJ2-7	CASSFKDSYEQYF	TGTGCCAGCAGTTTCAAGGACAGCTACGAGCAGTACTTC
TRBV28	.	.	TRBJ2-1	CASSASGTGSYNEQFF	TGTGCCAGCAGTGCCTCCGGGACTGGCTCCTACAATGAGCAGTTCTTC
TRBV9	.	TRBD2	TRBJ2-7	CASSPRAGGGEQYF	TGTGCCAGCAGCCCCAGGGCGGGAGGCGGCGAGCAGTACTTC
TRBV20-1	.	.	TRBJ2-7	CSASRGYEQYF	TGCAGTGCTAGCCGAGGGTACGAGCAGTACTTC
TRBV7-9	once	.	TRBJ2-7	CSSSPVRGASPYEQYF	TGTTCCAGCAGCCCCGTAAGGGGCGCCTCGCCCTACGAGCAGTACTTC
TRBV2	.	.	TRBJ2-1	CASSESGREQFF	TGTGCCAGCAGTGAGTCGGGTAGGGAGCAGTTCTTC
TRBV25-1	.	.	TRBJ1-2	CASSVYGYGYTF	TGTGCCAGCAGTGTTTACGGGTATGGCTACACCTTC
TRBV23-1	.	.	TRBJ2-1	CASSPTGNEQFF	TGCGCCAGCAGCCCGACGGGCAATGAGCAGTTCTTC
TRBV2	.	.	TRBJ1-2	CARQAYTF	TGTGCCAGACAGGCTTACACCTTC
TRBV4-1	.	TRBD1	TRBJ2-7	CASSQDPGQPYEQYF	TGCGCCAGCAGCCAAGATCCGGGACAGCCCTACGAGCAGTACTTC
TRBV21-1	.	.	TRBJ2-2	CASRTGKGAGELFF	TGTGCCAGCCGAACAGGAAAGGGGGCCGGGGAGCTGTTTTTT
TRBV6-1	.	.	TRBJ2-1	CATRVPPSAYNEQFF	TGTGCCACCAGGGTCCCGCCTAGCGCGTACAATGAGCAGTTCTTC
TRBV7-9	.	.	TRBJ2-7	CASSPWGTAEMYF	TGTGCCAGCAGCCCCTGGGGCACCGCGGAAATGTACTTC
TRBV6-6	.	.	TRBJ1-6	CASSYGAGGSPPLHF	TGTGCCAGCAGTTACGGTGCTGGGGGCTCCCCACCCCTCCACTTT